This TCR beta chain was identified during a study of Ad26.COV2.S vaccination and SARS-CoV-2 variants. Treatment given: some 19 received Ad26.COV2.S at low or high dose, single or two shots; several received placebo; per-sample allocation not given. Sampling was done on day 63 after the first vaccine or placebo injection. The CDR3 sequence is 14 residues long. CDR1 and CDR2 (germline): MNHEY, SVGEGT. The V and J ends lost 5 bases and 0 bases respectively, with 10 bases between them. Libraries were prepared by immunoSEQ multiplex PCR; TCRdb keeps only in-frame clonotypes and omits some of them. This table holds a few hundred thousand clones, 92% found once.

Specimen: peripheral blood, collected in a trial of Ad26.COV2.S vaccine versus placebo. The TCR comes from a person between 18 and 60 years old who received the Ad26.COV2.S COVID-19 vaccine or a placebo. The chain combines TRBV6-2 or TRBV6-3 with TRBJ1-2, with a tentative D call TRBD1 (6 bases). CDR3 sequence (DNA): TGTGCCAGCAGTCAGGGGTCCGCTAACTATGGCTACACCTTC. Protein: CASSQGSANYGYTF.